The rows below give T cell receptor beta chains drawn from one sample of a study of graft-versus-host responses after intestinal transplantation. Data came from immunoSEQ multiplex PCR; TCRdb stores just in-frame clones and leaves some out. Among about 19,000 clones listed, about nine tenths were seen once. The starting material was bone marrow, obtained approximately 120 days after transplant. Receptor source: a human patient who received an intestinal transplant, so some T cells may come from the graft donor. Each CDR3 is given with its conserved first and last residue.

V: TRBV6-5; J: TRBJ2-5; CDR3: CASRPGTGFYETQYF
V: TRBV4-1; J: TRBJ1-3; CDR3: CASTENGDTIYF
V: TRBV5-4; J: TRBJ2-4; CDR3: CASSIPQGAENIQYF
V: TRBV7-2; J: TRBJ1-1; CDR3: CASSLEGGRNTEAFF
V: TRBV2; J: TRBJ1-4; CDR3: CASSFNRGDREKLFF
V: TRBV7-9; J: TRBJ2-1; CDR3: CASSIRFFEQFF
V: TRBV6-6; J: TRBJ1-3; CDR3: CASSLDRVSGNTIYF
V: TRBV11-2; J: TRBJ2-7; CDR3: CASSLSRGTAYEQYF
V: TRBV5-6; J: TRBJ1-2; CDR3: CASSLWQARGYTF
V: TRBV28; J: TRBJ2-7; CDR3: CASSSPGQAFYEQYF
V: TRBV2; J: TRBJ1-5; CDR3: CASSELYPGNQPQHF
V: TRBV4-1; J: TRBJ2-2; CDR3: CASSHGTVSPGELFF
V: TRBV30; J: TRBJ2-3; CDR3: CAWNRGAGGTDTQYF
V: TRBV11-1; J: TRBJ2-3; CDR3: CASSRFPGGPTDTQYF
V: TRBV19; J: TRBJ2-3; CDR3: CASSDLIEDTQYF
V: TRBV28; J: TRBJ2-7; CDR3: CASGLAAPYEQYF
V: TRBV9; J: TRBJ2-7; CDR3: CASSVAGGAHAEQYF
V: TRBV27; J: TRBJ2-1; CDR3: CASSLAGGGYNEQFF
V: TRBV27; J: TRBJ2-5; CDR3: CASSSTGDPTEWQETQYF
V: TRBV6-5; J: TRBJ2-7; CDR3: CASTSIAASYEQYF
V: TRBV5-1; J: TRBJ2-7; CDR3: CASSYIGEKSYEQYF
V: TRBV19; J: TRBJ1-3; CDR3: CASSSPQGPSDSGNTIYF
V: TRBV6-1; J: TRBJ2-7; CDR3: CASSPGTDYEQYF
V: TRBV6-6; J: TRBJ2-2; CDR3: CASSYVSWGGELFF
V: TRBV30; J: TRBJ2-3; CDR3: CAWTSLDTQYF
V: TRBV7-9; J: TRBJ2-7; CDR3: CASIPGTGGYHEQYF
V: TRBV27; J: TRBJ2-7; CDR3: CASSLRRTGYEQYF
V: TRBV9; J: TRBJ2-7; CDR3: CASPIFKGRAGAYEQYF
V: TRBV5-1; J: TRBJ2-1; CDR3: CASSLGAENEQFF
V: TRBV30; J: TRBJ1-4; CDR3: CAWSVKRPDEKLFF
V: TRBV21-1; J: TRBJ2-3; CDR3: CASSNSTWPRSTDTQYF
V: TRBV27; J: TRBJ1-2; CDR3: CASRAIGYTF
V: TRBV27; J: TRBJ2-3; CDR3: CASSSGRLETDTQYF
V: TRBV10-3; J: TRBJ2-4; CDR3: CAISETGSNKNIQYF
V: TRBV19; J: TRBJ2-7; CDR3: CASSPSTGAYEQYF
V: TRBV6-5; J: TRBJ2-5; CDR3: CASSYMKTQYF
V: TRBV11-1; J: TRBJ2-5; CDR3: CASSTSVQETQYF
V: TRBV5-5; J: TRBJ1-2; CDR3: CASSLVNWGLHGYTF
V: TRBV7-3; J: TRBJ2-1; CDR3: CASSKSGTSGTDEQFF
V: TRBV19; J: TRBJ1-1; CDR3: CASSGTGGTEAFF
V: TRBV29-1; J: TRBJ1-1; CDR3: CSVLGSAEAFF
V: TRBV7-9; J: TRBJ2-5; CDR3: CASSLAIRETQYF
V: TRBV9; J: TRBJ2-1; CDR3: CASTEGGTSYNEQFF